This entry describes one TCR beta chain. As yet, its antigen is unknown. This sample is part of a study of regulatory T cells in long-lasting Graves disease. Findings and limits, study-wide: Relative to new patients (roughly 970), persistent patients exhibited greater sharing of public clonotypes (around 3,000). Graves' patients with persistent disease showed TCR diversity lower than patients newly diagnosed. Analysis covered peripheral blood alone, not thyroid tissue. Favored gene segments in persistent disease were TRBV28, TRBJ1-2 and TRBJ2-5.

Germline trimming cut 5 bases from V and 6 bases from J; bases unmatched to any gene: 10. The germline CDR1 and CDR2 sequences are DFQATT and SNEGSKA (reference sequence). CDR3 length: 14 residues. Stated time point: persistent/refractory GD, antithyroid drugs over 5 years with positive TRAb. The authors made the TCR library using RNA they extracted from PBMCs. Construction of the TCR beta libraries employed iRepertoire HTBI primers in conjunction with Arm-PCR of CDR3 regions. One entry per CDR3 protein, called by TCRdb with MiXCR from the multiplex PCR reads. Of 500,000 to 700,000 distinct CDR3 sequences listed, about 30% were seen once; the top ten hold around 42%.

This specimen was peripheral blood mononuclear cells (PBMCs), taken when the disease was refractory, from a patient treated with antithyroid drugs. The chain joins TRBV20-1 to TRBJ1-5, with 7 positions matching TRBD1. The sequence was obtained from a female donor with Graves disease. The CDR3 region has the DNA TGCAGTGCTTTAAACAGGGGTAGGAGTCAGCCCCAGCATTTT. Translation: CSALNRGRSQPQHF.